The rows below give T cell receptor beta chains drawn from one sample of a study of blood T cell repertoires in COVID-19. Clones were read by immunoSEQ multiplex PCR, and TCRdb kept only the in-frame ones, dropping some. This table has about 220,000 clones, 85% to 90% appearing once. The sample comprised PBMCs or T cells enriched from blood (not recorded which). The source is a woman between 18 and 30 years old in a cohort exposed to, infected with or recovered from COVID-19 (not recorded which). The CDR3 runs from the conserved cysteine through the conserved F or W. Each record gives: CDR3 DNA, CDR3 protein, V gene, clone size, D gene, CDR3 length, J gene. A D gene is named only where the DNA matches it firmly. Expanded clones get a size class; other rows say once, few or many, or leave the size out.

CDR3nt: TGTGCCAGCAGTTTATCCGCCGGGCCCGGGACAAATAATGAGCAGTTCTTC
CDR3aa: CASSLSAGPGTNNEQFF
v_gene: TRBV28
abundance: once
d_gene: NA
len: 17
j_gene: TRBJ2-1

CDR3nt: TGTGCCATCAGTACCGGGACAGGGAGCGAGACCCAGTACTTC
CDR3aa: CAISTGTGSETQYF
v_gene: TRBV10-3
abundance: NA
d_gene: TRBD1
len: 14
j_gene: TRBJ2-5

CDR3nt: TGTGCCACCAGCAGCTACTTCGACCGGACAGTTGGCTACGAGCAGTACTTC
CDR3aa: CATSSYFDRTVGYEQYF
v_gene: TRBV15
abundance: NA
d_gene: NA
len: 17
j_gene: TRBJ2-7

CDR3nt: TGTGCCAGCAGCTTGGGAGGCCAGGGACAAGAGACCCAGTACTTC
CDR3aa: CASSLGGQGQETQYF
v_gene: TRBV5-4
abundance: NA
d_gene: NA
len: 15
j_gene: TRBJ2-5

CDR3nt: TGTGCCAGCTCCCCCGGCTCTGGGGCCAACGTCCTGACTTTC
CDR3aa: CASSPGSGANVLTF
v_gene: TRBV18
abundance: NA
d_gene: NA
len: 14
j_gene: TRBJ2-6

CDR3nt: TGTGCCAGCAGTCTTAGCGGGACATCCTACGAGCAGTACTTC
CDR3aa: CASSLSGTSYEQYF
v_gene: TRBV2
abundance: NA
d_gene: TRBD2
len: 14
j_gene: TRBJ2-7

CDR3nt: TGTGCCAGCACGACAGGTACCACCTACGAGCAGTACTTC
CDR3aa: CASTTGTTYEQYF
v_gene: TRBV6-6
abundance: NA
d_gene: NA
len: 13
j_gene: TRBJ2-7

CDR3nt: TGTGCCAGCAGTGGACGGGACAGGGAGGGCGGGTCCCAGTACTTC
CDR3aa: CASSGRDREGGSQYF
v_gene: TRBV25-1
abundance: once
d_gene: TRBD1
len: 15
j_gene: TRBJ2-5

CDR3nt: TGTGCCAGCAGCTTGGGCAGGGGATTCTATGGCTACACCTTC
CDR3aa: CASSLGRGFYGYTF
v_gene: TRBV5-6
abundance: NA
d_gene: NA
len: 14
j_gene: TRBJ1-2

CDR3nt: TGCAGCGTTGAATCGTGGGCTCGCTCCTACAATGAGCAGTTCTTC
CDR3aa: CSVESWARSYNEQFF
v_gene: TRBV29-1
abundance: NA
d_gene: NA
len: 15
j_gene: TRBJ2-1

CDR3nt: TGTGCCAGCAGCTTAGAAGCGGGTGCTAGCACAGATACGCAGTATTTT
CDR3aa: CASSLEAGASTDTQYF
v_gene: TRBV7-6
abundance: NA
d_gene: NA
len: 16
j_gene: TRBJ2-3

CDR3nt: TGTGCCACCAGTGATCCCGGATTAGCGGGAGGAAAAGAGACCCAGTACTTC
CDR3aa: CATSDPGLAGGKETQYF
v_gene: TRBV24-1
abundance: NA
d_gene: TRBD2
len: 17
j_gene: TRBJ2-5

CDR3nt: TGTGCCAGCAGTTATCCCGCAACCGGGCCCCAGCATTTT
CDR3aa: CASSYPATGPQHF
v_gene: TRBV12-3/TRBV12-4
abundance: NA
d_gene: NA
len: 13
j_gene: TRBJ1-5